This T cell receptor (beta chain) derives from a study of T cells in localized non-small cell lung cancer. Notes on the study in general: Sequencing was restricted to one tumor region; therefore, heterogeneity remains possible. In adjacent lung, a median roughly 58 of the top 100 tumor clones were found. Uninvolved adjacent lung showed peak T cell clonality, exceeding tumor. There was an association of higher blood T cell density with longer overall survival.

CDR1 is GTSNPN, CDR2 SVGIG, per germline (reference sequence). The CDR3 covers 17 residues. Trimming shortened V by 0 bases and J by 0 bases, and 14 bases separated the two germline ends. The repertoire was sequenced with immunoSEQ multiplex PCR; TCRdb's copy has only in-frame clones and lacks some. The repertoire includes tens of thousands of clones, over 85% of them detected once, and around 7% sits in the top ten. For this clone: Its antigen is unidentified.

This receptor was obtained from a male donor aged 60 or over with stage I squamous cell lung carcinoma. The V and J genes are TRBV30 and TRBJ1-4, with D possibly being TRBD1 (5 bases). The material was peripheral blood, obtained before any cancer treatment. Here the CDR3 reads CAWSVLGRLATNEKLFF. The CDR3 DNA is TGTGCCTGGAGTGTTCTGGGGCGACTTGCAACTAATGAAAAACTGTTTTTT.